This entry concerns a single T cell receptor (beta chain). MiXCR, run by TCRdb on the reads, gives a single entry per CDR3 protein. The sample has a few hundred thousand distinct CDR3 sequences, roughly a sixth seen once. The record originates from a study of T cell repertoires in cytomegalovirus infection. Per the germline V gene, CDR1 is SEHNR and CDR2 is FQNEAQ (reference sequence). V lost 5 bases and J lost 0, with 8 bases in between. The CDR3 has 14 amino acids. The specimen was PBMCs. The sequence was collected from a human donor in good health (CMV status not recorded). Some clones in this sample may be carry-over from other donors' samples. This rearrangement joins TRBV7-9 to TRBJ2-4; D is undetermined. CDR3 sequence (DNA): TGTGCCAGCAGCAACGAATTAGCCAAAAACATTCAGTACTTC. Amino acid sequence: CASSNELAKNIQYF.